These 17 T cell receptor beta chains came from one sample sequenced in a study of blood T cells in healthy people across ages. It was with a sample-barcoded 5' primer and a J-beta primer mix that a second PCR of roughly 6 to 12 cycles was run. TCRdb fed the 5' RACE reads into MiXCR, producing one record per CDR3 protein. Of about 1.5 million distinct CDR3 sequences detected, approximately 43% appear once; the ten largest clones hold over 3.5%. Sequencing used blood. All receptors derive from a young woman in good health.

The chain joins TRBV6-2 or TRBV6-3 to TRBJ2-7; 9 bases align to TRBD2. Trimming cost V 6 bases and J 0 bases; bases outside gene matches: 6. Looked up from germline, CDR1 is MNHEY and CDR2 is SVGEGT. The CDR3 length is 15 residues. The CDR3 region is CASRPAGGSSYEQYF. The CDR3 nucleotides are TGTGCCAGCAGACCCGCGGGGGGGAGCTCCTACGAGCAGTACTTC.

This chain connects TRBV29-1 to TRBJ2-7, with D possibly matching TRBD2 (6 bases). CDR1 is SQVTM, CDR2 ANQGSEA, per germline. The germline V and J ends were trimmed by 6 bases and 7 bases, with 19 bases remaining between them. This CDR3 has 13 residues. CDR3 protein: CSVGTGFLREQYF. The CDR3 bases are TGCAGCGTGGGGACTGGATTCCTGAGGGAGCAGTACTTC.

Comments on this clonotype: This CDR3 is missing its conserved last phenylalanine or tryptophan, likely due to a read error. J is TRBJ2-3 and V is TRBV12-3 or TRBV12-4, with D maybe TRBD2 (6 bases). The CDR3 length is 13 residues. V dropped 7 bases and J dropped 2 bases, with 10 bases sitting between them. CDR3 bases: TGTGCCAGCACACGGGACTTCACAGATACGCAGTATTCT. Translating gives CASTRDFTDTQYS.

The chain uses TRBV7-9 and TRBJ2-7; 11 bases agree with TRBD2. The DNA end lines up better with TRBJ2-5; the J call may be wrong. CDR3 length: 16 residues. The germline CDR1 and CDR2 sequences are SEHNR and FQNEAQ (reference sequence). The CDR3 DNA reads TGTGCCAGCAGCGAACAACTAGCGGGAGTGGGGGAGACCCAGTACTTC. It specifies CASSEQLAGVGETQYF.

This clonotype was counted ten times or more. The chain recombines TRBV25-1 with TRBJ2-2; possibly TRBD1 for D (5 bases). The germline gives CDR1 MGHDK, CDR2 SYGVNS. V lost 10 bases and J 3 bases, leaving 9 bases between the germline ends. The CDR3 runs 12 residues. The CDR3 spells CATSRDTGELFF. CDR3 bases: TGTGCCACCTCCAGGGACACCGGGGAGCTGTTTTTT.

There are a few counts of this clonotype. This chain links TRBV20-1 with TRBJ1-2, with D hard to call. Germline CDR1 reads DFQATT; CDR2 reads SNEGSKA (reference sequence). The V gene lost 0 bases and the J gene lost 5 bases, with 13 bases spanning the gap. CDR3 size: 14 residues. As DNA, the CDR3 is TGCAGTGCTAGAGATGTACGGGCCTCATATGGCTACACCTTC. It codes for CSARDVRASYGYTF.

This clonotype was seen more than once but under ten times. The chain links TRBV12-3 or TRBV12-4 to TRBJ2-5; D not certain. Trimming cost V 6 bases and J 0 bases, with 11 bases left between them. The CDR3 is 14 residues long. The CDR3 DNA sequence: TGTGCCAGCAGGGCCGGGCGATACCAAGAGACCCAGTACTTC. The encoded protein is CASRAGRYQETQYF.

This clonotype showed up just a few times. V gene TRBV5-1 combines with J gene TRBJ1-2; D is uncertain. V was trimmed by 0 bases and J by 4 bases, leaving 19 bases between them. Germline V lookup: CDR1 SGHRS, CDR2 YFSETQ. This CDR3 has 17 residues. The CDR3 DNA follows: TGCGCCAGCAGCTTGGAGGTCAGGAGCCCTAGCCCCTATGGCTACACCTTC. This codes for CASSLEVRSPSPYGYTF.

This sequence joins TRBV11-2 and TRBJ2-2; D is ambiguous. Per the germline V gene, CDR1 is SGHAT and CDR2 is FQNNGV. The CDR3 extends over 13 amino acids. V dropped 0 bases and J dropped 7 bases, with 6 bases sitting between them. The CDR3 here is CASSLDQVGELFF. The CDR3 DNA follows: TGTGCCAGCAGCTTAGATCAGGTCGGGGAGCTGTTTTTT. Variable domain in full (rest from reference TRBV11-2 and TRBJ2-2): EAGVAQSPRYKIIEKRQSVAFWCNPISGHATLYWYQQILGQGPKLLIQFQNNGVVDDSQLPKDRFSAERLKGVDSTLKIQPAKLEDSAVYLCASSLDQVGELFFGEGSRLTVL.

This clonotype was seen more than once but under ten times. The CDR3 DNA reads TGTGCCAGCAGCTTAGGGACTTTCTTCTCCTACAATGAGCAGTTCTTC. Protein: CASSLGTFFSYNEQFF. The rearrangement links TRBV7-8 to TRBJ2-1, with D perhaps TRBD2 (5 bases). The CDR3 contains 16 residues. Trimming removed 1 base from V and 0 bases from J, with 10 bases in between. Germline V gene lookup returns CDR1 SGHVS and CDR2 FQNEAQ.

Written as DNA, the CDR3 is TGCAGCGTTGATCGGACTAGCGTGGAGACCCAGTACTTC. Protein product: CSVDRTSVETQYF. This chain joins TRBV29-1 and TRBJ2-5; 9 bases map to TRBD2. The CDR3 covers 13 residues. V trimming: 3 bases; J trimming: 5 bases; junction bases outside the gene matches: 4. Germline V gene data show CDR1 as SQVTM and CDR2 as ANQGSEA.

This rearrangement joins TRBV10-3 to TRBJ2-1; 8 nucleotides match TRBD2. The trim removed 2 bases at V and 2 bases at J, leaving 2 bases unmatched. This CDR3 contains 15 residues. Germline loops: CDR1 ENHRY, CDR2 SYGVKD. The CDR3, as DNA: TGTGCCATCAGTGAGGGACTAGCCCCCTACAATGAGCAGTTCTTC. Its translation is CAISEGLAPYNEQFF.

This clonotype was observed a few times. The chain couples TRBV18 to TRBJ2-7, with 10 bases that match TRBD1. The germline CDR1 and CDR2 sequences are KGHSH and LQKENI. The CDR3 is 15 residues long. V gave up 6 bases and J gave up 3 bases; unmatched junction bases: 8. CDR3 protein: CASSYNRDRGYEQYF. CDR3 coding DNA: TGTGCCAGCTCCTACAACCGGGACAGGGGCTACGAGCAGTACTTC. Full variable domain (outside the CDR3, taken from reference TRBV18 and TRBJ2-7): NAGVMQNPRHLVRRRGQEARLRCSPMKGHSHVYWYRQLPEEGLKFMVYLQKENIIDESGMPKERFSAEFPKEGPSILRIQQVVRGDSAAYFCASSYNRDRGYEQYFGPGTRLTVT.

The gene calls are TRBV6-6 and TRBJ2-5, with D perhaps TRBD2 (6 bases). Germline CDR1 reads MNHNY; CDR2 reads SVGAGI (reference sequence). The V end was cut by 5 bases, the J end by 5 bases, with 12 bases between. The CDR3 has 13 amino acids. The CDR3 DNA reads TGTGCCAGCAGTGTGCGGAGGGAGGAGACCCAGTACTTC. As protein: CASSVRREETQYF.

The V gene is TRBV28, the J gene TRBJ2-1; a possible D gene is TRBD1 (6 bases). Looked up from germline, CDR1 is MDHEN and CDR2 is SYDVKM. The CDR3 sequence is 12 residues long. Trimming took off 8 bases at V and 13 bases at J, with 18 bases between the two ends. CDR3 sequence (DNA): TGTGCCAGCGGAAACAGGGTTGAGACCCAGTTCTTC. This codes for CASGNRVETQFF.

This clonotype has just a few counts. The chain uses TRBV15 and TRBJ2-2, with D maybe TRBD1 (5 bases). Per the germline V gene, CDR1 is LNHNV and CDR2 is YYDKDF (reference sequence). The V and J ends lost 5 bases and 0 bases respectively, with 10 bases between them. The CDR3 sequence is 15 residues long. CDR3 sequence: CATSPVTANTGELFF. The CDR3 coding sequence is TGTGCCACCAGCCCTGTGACAGCGAACACCGGGGAGCTGTTTTTT.

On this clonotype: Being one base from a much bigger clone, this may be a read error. CDR3 region: CASSLGLGGFYGQYF. CDR3 bases: TGTGCCAGCTCCCTGGGGCTGGGGGGATTCTACGGGCAGTACTTC. This sequence joins TRBV12-3 or TRBV12-4 and TRBJ2-7, with D possibly being TRBD2 (6 bases). The CDR3 sequence is 15 residues long.